A selection of T cell receptor beta chains follows, all from one sample in a study of breast tumors, draining lymph nodes, adjacent tissues. TCRdb redid the calling of the multiplex PCR reads with MiXCR, one entry per CDR3 protein. The table includes under 25,000 distinct CDR3 sequences, approximately 42% detected once. The specimen sequenced was breast tumor tissue. Receptors were obtained from a female donor with breast cancer. Some clones in this sample may be carry-over from other donors' samples. The CDR3 runs from the conserved cysteine through the conserved F or W. D genes are given only for firm matches. Only part of the rows carry a size: once, few, many, or a class if the clone is expanded.

V gene	D gene	clone size	J gene	CDR3 protein	CDR3 DNA
TRBV11-2	.	many	TRBJ1-6	CASSPHAGRKNSPLHF	TGTGCCAGCAGCCCGCACGCAGGGAGGAAAAATTCACCCCTCCACTTT
TRBV6-2/TRBV6-3	TRBD2	many	TRBJ2-3	CASSSPMGGTADTQYF	TGTGCCAGCAGTTCCCCCATGGGGGGGACCGCAGATACGCAGTATTTT
TRBV6-1	.	.	TRBJ2-3	CASRFWTDGDTDTQYF	TGTGCCAGCAGGTTTTGGACGGACGGGGACACAGATACGCAGTATTTT
TRBV11-3	TRBD1	.	TRBJ2-1	CASSGMDRGQWNEQFF	TGTGCCAGCAGCGGCATGGACAGGGGACAATGGAATGAGCAGTTCTTC
TRBV20-1	TRBD2	many	TRBJ2-1	CSGLAGEANEQFF	TGCAGTGGACTAGCGGGAGAAGCTAATGAGCAGTTCTTC
TRBV28	.	many	TRBJ2-7	CASRALEAEFYEQYF	TGTGCCAGCAGAGCCCTAGAGGCAGAATTCTACGAGCAGTACTTC
TRBV9	TRBD1	few	TRBJ2-7	CASSVRSGQGFHEQYF	TGTGCCAGCAGCGTCCGATCTGGACAGGGGTTCCACGAGCAGTACTTC
TRBV29-1	.	.	TRBJ2-1	CSVVPRSQYNEQFF	TGCAGCGTTGTTCCGAGATCTCAATACAATGAGCAGTTCTTC
TRBV11-2	.	.	TRBJ1-2	CASSPGQNYGYTF	TGTGCCAGCAGCCCAGGACAGAACTATGGCTACACCTTC
TRBV2	.	many	TRBJ1-4	CASGRGLSATNEKLFF	TGTGCCAGCGGTAGGGGCCTTTCTGCAACTAATGAAAAACTGTTTTTT
TRBV7-3	TRBD2	.	TRBJ2-1	CASSSQAGTVGNEQFF	TGTGCCAGCAGCTCCCAAGCGGGGACGGTAGGCAATGAGCAGTTCTTC
TRBV20-1	.	.	TRBJ1-5	CSAGSGEGNSSQPQHF	TGCAGTGCTGGATCCGGAGAGGGGAATAGCAGTCAGCCCCAGCATTTT
TRBV7-3	.	many	TRBJ2-2	CASSRSNTGELFF	TGTGCCAGCAGCAGGTCGAACACCGGGGAGCTGTTTTTT
TRBV20-1	TRBD2	many	TRBJ2-1	CSANPALAGVLEQFF	TGCAGTGCAAACCCGGCACTAGCGGGAGTCCTTGAGCAGTTCTTC
TRBV5-1	.	many	TRBJ2-1	CASSRMIWGDEQFF	TGCGCCAGCAGCCGGATGATTTGGGGGGATGAGCAGTTCTTC
TRBV3-1	TRBD1	many	TRBJ2-7	CASSLGTGGGEQYF	TGTGCCAGCAGCCTCGGGACAGGGGGCGGCGAGCAGTACTTC
TRBV18	TRBD2	many	TRBJ2-1	CASSPGVAGVLEQFF	TGTGCCAGCTCACCGGGGGTAGCGGGAGTTCTTGAGCAGTTCTTC
TRBV5-1	.	once	TRBJ1-4	CASSCRGAQEKLFF	TGCGCCAGCAGCTGCCGGGGGGCGCAAGAAAAACTGTTTTTT
TRBV9	.	.	TRBJ1-1	CASSPSGGPKQAFF	TGTGCCAGCAGCCCATCGGGCGGCCCAAAGCAGGCTTTCTTT
TRBV5-6	.	many	TRBJ2-3	CASSLGVWDRTDTQYF	TGTGCCAGCAGCTTGGGGGTATGGGACCGCACAGATACGCAGTATTTT
TRBV6-5	.	many	TRBJ1-2	CARGLQRGGRTNYGYTF	TGTGCCAGGGGACTCCAACGGGGGGGGCGGACTAACTATGGCTACACCTTC
TRBV4-3	TRBD2	.	TRBJ2-7	CASSSGTSGRSHEQYF	TGCGCCAGCAGCTCCGGGACTAGCGGGAGGTCCCACGAGCAGTACTTC
TRBV7-2	.	many	TRBJ1-2	CASTWDGRPNYGYTF	TGTGCCAGCACCTGGGACGGACGACCTAACTATGGCTACACCTTC
TRBV5-1	TRBD1	.	TRBJ2-1	CASNAPGQGYNEQFF	TGCGCCAGCAACGCGCCGGGACAGGGTTACAATGAGCAGTTCTTC
TRBV29-1	TRBD2	once	TRBJ2-7	CSVDSGREEQYF	TGCAGCGTTGATAGCGGGAGAGAGGAGCAGTACTTC
TRBV5-5	.	once	TRBJ2-5	CASSSHSTPWETQYF	TGCGCCAGCAGCTCACATTCCACACCGTGGGAGACCCAGTACTTC
TRBV11-2	.	few	TRBJ1-4	CASSLSQRAGTTNEKLFF	TGTGCCAGCAGCTTAAGCCAGAGGGCAGGCACAACTAATGAAAAACTGTTTTTT
TRBV6-5	.	many	TRBJ1-6	CASMGNSPLHF	TGTGCCAGCATGGGAAATTCACCCCTCCACTTT
TRBV24-1	.	medium-sized	TRBJ2-7	CATSDLRGYEQYF	TGTGCCACCAGTGATTTGCGGGGTTACGAGCAGTACTTC
TRBV3-1	.	many	TRBJ1-2	CASSQGGRAYGYTF	TGTGCCAGCAGCCAGGGGGGGAGGGCCTATGGCTACACCTTC
TRBV19	.	many	TRBJ1-6	CASSPGTHSPLHF	TGTGCCAGTAGTCCCGGGACCCACTCGCCCCTCCACTTT
TRBV5-4	TRBD1	.	TRBJ1-6	CASSLLPGTGNNSPLHF	TGTGCCAGCAGCTTACTACCCGGGACAGGGAATAATTCACCCCTCCACTTT
TRBV7-3	TRBD2	.	TRBJ2-1	CASSSGLGDTNEQFF	TGTGCCAGCAGCTCGGGACTAGGGGACACCAATGAGCAGTTCTTC
TRBV20-1	TRBD2	.	TRBJ2-2	CSARGTSGGGTGELFF	TGCAGTGCTAGAGGGACTAGCGGGGGCGGCACCGGGGAGCTGTTTTTT
TRBV6-1	.	.	TRBJ1-4	CASSVIGEKLFF	TGTGCCAGCAGTGTTATTGGGGAAAAACTGTTTTTT
TRBV5-1	TRBD2	many	TRBJ2-1	CASSSGLAGGWNEQFF	TGCGCCAGCAGCTCAGGACTAGCGGGAGGGTGGAATGAGCAGTTCTTC
TRBV9	.	many	TRBJ2-6	CASSVPLKGSGANVLTF	TGTGCCAGCAGCGTGCCTTTGAAGGGTTCTGGGGCCAACGTCCTGACTTTC
TRBV11-3	.	many	TRBJ2-1	CASSYDSRNEQFF	TGTGCCAGCAGCTACGACTCGAGGAATGAGCAGTTCTTC
TRBV25-1	.	many	TRBJ2-5	CASSEPPGPSQETQYF	TGTGCCAGCAGTGAGCCCCCGGGACCGAGCCAAGAGACCCAGTACTTC
TRBV18	.	.	TRBJ2-7	CASSPGAEQYF	TGTGCCAGCTCACCAGGGGCCGAGCAGTACTTC
TRBV5-1	.	.	TRBJ2-7	CATSRDDGTEIEQYF	TGTGCCACCAGCAGGGATGATGGCACCGAGATCGAGCAGTACTTC
TRBV3-1	.	many	TRBJ1-3	CASSQTRPSGNTIYF	TGTGCCAGCAGCCAAACGAGGCCCTCTGGAAACACCATATATTTT
TRBV19	.	medium-sized	TRBJ2-7	CASRTGTEVGEQYF	TGTGCCAGTAGGACAGGAACAGAGGTGGGCGAGCAGTACTTC
TRBV7-9	.	many	TRBJ2-3	CASSLAALKGDTQYF	TGTGCCAGCAGCTTAGCGGCTCTAAAGGGAGATACGCAGTATTTT
TRBV5-1	.	.	TRBJ2-1	CASSPTPGLTYNEQFF	TGCGCCAGCAGCCCAACTCCGGGGCTGACGTACAATGAGCAGTTCTTC
TRBV13	.	many	TRBJ2-4	CASSLGQRIAKNIQYF	TGTGCCAGCAGCTTAGGACAGCGGATAGCCAAAAACATTCAGTACTTC